One TCR beta chain is described in this entry. This sample is drawn from a study of T cell responses to AZD1222 COVID-19 vaccine. TCRdb's table, derived via immunoSEQ multiplex PCR, lists solely in-frame clones and lacks some. Of 75,000 to 95,000 clones listed, under 95% are singletons. This CDR3 spans 15 amino acids. V trimming: 1 base; J trimming: 2 bases; junction bases outside the gene matches: 5. Germline V gene data show CDR1 as SGDLS and CDR2 as YYNGEE. The material sequenced was peripheral blood, taken 28 days after the second AZD1222 dose. J is TRBJ2-7 and V is TRBV9; 8 bases are a match to TRBD2. The TCR sequence derives from an adult who received the AZD1222 COVID-19 vaccine. As DNA, the CDR3 is TGTGCCAGCAGCGTAAGCGGGAGTGCGGCCTACGAGCAGTACTTC. It encodes CASSVSGSAAYEQYF. The variable domain in full, with the rest retrieved from reference TRBV9 and TRBJ2-7, is DSGVTQTPKHLITATGQRVTLRCSPRSGDLSVYWYQQSLDQGLQFLIQYYNGEERAKGNILERFSAQQFPDLHSELNLSSLELGDSALYFCASSVSGSAAYEQYFGPGTRLTVT.